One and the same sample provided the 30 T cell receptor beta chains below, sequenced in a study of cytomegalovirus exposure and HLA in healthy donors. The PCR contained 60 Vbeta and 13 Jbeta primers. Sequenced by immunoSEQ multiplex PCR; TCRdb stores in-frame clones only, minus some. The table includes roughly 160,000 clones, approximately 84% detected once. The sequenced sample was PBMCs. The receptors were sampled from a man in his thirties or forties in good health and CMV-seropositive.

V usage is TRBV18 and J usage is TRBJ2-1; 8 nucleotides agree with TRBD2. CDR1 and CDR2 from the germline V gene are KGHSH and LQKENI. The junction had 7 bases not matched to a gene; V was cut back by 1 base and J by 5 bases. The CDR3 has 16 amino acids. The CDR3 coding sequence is TGTGCCAGCTCACCACGTCGAACTAGCGGTGACAATGAGCAGTTCTTC. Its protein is CASSPRRTSGDNEQFF.

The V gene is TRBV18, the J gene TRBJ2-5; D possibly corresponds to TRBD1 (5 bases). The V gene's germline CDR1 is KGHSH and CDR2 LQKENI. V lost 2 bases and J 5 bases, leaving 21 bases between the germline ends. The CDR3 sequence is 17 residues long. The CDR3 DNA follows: TGTGCCAGCTCACCATTCCCTATGGCCAAGGGGAAGGAGACCCAGTACTTC. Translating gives CASSPFPMAKGKETQYF.

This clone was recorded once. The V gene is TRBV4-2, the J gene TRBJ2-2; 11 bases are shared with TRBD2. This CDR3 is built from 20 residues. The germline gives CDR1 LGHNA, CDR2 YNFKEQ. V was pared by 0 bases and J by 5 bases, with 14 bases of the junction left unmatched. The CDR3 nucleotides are TGTGCCAGCAGCCAAGATCCCCCCGGGGGAATAGCGGGGGGGACCGGGGAGCTGTTTTTT. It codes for CASSQDPPGGIAGGTGELFF.

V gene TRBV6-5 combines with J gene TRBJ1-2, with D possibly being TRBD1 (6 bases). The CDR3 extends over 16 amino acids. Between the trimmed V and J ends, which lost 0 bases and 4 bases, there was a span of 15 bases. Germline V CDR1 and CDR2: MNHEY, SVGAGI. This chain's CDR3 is CASSYSLTGPIYGYTF. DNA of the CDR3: TGTGCCAGCAGTTACTCGCTGACAGGTCCCATCTATGGCTACACCTTC.

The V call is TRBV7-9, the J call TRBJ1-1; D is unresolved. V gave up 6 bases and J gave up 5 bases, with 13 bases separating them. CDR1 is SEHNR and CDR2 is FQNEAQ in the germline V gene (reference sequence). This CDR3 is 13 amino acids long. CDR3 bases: TGTGCCAGCAGAATTCTTTCGGGAACTGAAGCTTTCTTT. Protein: CASRILSGTEAFF.

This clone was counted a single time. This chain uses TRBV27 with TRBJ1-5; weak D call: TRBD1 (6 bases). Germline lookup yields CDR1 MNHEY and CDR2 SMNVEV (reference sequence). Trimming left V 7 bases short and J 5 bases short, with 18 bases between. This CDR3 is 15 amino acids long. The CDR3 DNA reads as TGTGCCAGCACCCAAACCTGGGGGGGCGATCAGCCCCAGCATTTT. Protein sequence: CASTQTWGGDQPQHF.

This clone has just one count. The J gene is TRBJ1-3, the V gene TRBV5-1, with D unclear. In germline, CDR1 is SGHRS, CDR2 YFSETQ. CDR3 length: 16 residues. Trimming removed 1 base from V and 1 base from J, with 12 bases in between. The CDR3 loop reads CASSLTPGVSGNTIYF. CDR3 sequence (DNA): TGCGCCAGCAGCTTGACCCCCGGGGTTTCTGGAAACACCATATATTTT.

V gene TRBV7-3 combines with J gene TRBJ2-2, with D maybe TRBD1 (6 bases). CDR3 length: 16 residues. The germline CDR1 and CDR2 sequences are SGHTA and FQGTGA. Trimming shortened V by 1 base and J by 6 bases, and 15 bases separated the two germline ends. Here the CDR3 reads CASSLRGGEASGELFF. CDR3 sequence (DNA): TGTGCCAGCAGCTTAAGAGGGGGAGAGGCGTCCGGGGAGCTGTTTTTT.

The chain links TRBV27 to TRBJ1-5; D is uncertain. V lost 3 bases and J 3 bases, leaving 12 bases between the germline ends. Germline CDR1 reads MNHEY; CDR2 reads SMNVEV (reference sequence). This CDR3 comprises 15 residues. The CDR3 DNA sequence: TGTGCCAGCAGTTTCGGCGGCACCATCAATCAGCCCCAGCATTTT. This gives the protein CASSFGGTINQPQHF.

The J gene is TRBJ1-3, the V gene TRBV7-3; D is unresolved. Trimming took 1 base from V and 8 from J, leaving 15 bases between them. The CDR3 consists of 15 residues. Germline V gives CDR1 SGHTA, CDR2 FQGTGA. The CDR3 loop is CASSLIGGPTDTIYF. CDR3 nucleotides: TGTGCCAGCAGCTTAATAGGAGGTCCGACGGACACCATATATTTT.

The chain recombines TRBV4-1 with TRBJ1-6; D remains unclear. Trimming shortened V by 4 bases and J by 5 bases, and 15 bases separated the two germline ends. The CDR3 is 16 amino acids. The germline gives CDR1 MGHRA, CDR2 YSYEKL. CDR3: CASSLFHRADNSPLHF. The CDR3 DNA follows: TGCGCCAGCAGCCTCTTCCACAGAGCCGATAATTCACCCCTCCACTTT.

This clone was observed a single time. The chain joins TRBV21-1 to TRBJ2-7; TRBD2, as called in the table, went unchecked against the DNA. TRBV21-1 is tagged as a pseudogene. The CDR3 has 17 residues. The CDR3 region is CASSKNGGLAVNYEQYF. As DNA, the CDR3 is TGTGCCAGCAGCAAAAACGGGGGACTAGCGGTAAACTACGAGCAGTACTTC.

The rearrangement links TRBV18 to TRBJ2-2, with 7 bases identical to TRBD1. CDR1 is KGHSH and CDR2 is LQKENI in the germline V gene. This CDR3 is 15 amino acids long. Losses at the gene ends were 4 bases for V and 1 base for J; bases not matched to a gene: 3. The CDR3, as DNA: TGTGCCAGCTCACTCGGACAGGAGAACACCGGGGAGCTGTTTTTT. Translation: CASSLGQENTGELFF.

This chain's CDR3 is CASSLFLGTGGSYGYTF. CDR3 sequence (DNA): TGTGCCAGCAGTTTATTCCTCGGGACAGGGGGATCCTATGGCTACACCTTC. This chain connects TRBV28 to TRBJ1-2; 11 bases agree with TRBD1. The CDR3 runs to 17 residues. Germline V CDR1 and CDR2: MDHEN, SYDVKM. Losses at the gene ends were 1 base for V and 4 bases for J; bases not matched to a gene: 8.

For the CDR3, the DNA is TGTGCCAGTCGTCGGGAGGGGTACACCGGGGAGCTGTTTTTT. It codes for CASRREGYTGELFF. The chain uses TRBV11-3 and TRBJ2-2; 8 bases are shared with TRBD2. The CDR3 covers 14 residues. The junction had 6 bases not matched to a gene; V was cut back by 9 bases and J by 3 bases. The germline V gene has CDR1 SGHNT and CDR2 YENEEA.

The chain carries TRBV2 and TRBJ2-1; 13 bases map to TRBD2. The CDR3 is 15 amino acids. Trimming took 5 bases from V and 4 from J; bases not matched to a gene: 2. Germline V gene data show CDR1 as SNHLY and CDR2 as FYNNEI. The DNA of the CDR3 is TGTGCCAGCAGTCCGACTAGCGGGGGGTACAATGAGCAGTTCTTC. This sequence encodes CASSPTSGGYNEQFF.

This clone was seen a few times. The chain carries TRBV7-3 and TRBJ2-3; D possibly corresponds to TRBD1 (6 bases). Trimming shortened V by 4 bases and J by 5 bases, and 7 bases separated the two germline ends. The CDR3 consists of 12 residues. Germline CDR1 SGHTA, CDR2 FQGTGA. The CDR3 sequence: CASSSGVDTQYF. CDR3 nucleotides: TGTGCCAGCAGCTCAGGGGTAGATACGCAGTATTTT.

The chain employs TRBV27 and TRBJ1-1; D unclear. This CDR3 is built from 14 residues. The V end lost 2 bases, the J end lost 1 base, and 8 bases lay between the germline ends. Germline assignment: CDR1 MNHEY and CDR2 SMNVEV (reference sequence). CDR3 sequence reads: CASSLQVPNTEAFF. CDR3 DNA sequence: TGTGCCAGCAGTTTACAGGTCCCGAACACTGAAGCTTTCTTT.

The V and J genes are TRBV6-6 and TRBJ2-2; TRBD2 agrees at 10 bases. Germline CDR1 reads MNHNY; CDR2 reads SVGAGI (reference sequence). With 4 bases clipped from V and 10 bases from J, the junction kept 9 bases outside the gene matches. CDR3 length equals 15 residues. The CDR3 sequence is CASSSQLAGTAELFF. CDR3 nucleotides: TGTGCCAGCAGTTCCCAACTAGCGGGAACTGCGGAGCTGTTTTTT.

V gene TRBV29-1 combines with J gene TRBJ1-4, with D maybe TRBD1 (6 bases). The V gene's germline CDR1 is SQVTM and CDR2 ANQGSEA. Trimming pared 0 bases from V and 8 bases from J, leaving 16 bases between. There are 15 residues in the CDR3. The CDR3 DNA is TGCAGCGTTGAAGATCGGGACACCCAAATCGAAAAACTGTTTTTT. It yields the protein CSVEDRDTQIEKLFF.

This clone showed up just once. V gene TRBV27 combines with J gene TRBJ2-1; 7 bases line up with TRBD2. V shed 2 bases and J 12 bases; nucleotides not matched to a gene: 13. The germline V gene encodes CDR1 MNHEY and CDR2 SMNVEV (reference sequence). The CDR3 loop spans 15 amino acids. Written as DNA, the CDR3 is TGTGCCAGCAGTTTAGTCGGTCGGCTAGCGGAACGGCAGTTCTTC. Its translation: CASSLVGRLAERQFF.

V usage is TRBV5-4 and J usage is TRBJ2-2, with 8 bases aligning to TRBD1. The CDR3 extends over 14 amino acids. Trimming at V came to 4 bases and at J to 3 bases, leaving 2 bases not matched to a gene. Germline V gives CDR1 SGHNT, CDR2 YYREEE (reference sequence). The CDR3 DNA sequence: TGTGCCAGCAGCCTGGACAGGGACACCGGGGAGCTGTTTTTT. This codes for CASSLDRDTGELFF.

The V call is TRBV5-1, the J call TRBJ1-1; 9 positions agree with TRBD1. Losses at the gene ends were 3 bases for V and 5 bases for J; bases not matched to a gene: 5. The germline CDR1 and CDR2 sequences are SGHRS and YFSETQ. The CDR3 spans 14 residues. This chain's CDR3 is CASSSQGARTEAFF. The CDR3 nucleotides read TGCGCCAGCAGCTCACAGGGGGCGCGAACTGAAGCTTTCTTT. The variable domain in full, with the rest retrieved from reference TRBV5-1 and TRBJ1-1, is KAGVTQTPRYLIKTRGQQVTLSCSPISGHRSVSWYQQTPGQGLQFLFEYFSETQRNKGNFPGRFSGRQFSNSRSEMNVSTLELGDSALYLCASSSQGARTEAFFGQGTRLTVV.

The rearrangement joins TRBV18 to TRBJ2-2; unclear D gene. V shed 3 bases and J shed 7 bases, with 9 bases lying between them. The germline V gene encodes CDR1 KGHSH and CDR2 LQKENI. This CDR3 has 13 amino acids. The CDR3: CASSPVVVGELFF. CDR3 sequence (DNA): TGTGCCAGCTCACCGGTAGTGGTCGGGGAGCTGTTTTTT. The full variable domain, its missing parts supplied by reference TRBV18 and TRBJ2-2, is NAGVMQNPRHLVRRRGQEARLRCSPMKGHSHVYWYRQLPEEGLKFMVYLQKENIIDESGMPKERFSAEFPKEGPSILRIQQVVRGDSAAYFCASSPVVVGELFFGEGSRLTVL.

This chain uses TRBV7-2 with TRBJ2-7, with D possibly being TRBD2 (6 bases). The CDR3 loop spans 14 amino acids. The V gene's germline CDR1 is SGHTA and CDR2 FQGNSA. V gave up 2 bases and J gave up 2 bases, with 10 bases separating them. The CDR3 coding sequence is TGTGCCAGCAGCTTAAACGGGAGAACCTACGAGCAGTACTTC. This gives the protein CASSLNGRTYEQYF.

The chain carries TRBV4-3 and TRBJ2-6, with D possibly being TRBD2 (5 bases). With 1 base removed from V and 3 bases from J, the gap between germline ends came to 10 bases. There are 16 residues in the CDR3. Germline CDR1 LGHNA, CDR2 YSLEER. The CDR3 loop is CASSQVYGDGANVLTF. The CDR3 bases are TGCGCCAGCAGCCAAGTTTACGGGGATGGGGCCAACGTCCTGACTTTC.

For the CDR3, the DNA is TGTGCCAGCAGCTTAGGACGCAACAGGGGAGCTGGAAACACCATATATTTT. It specifies CASSLGRNRGAGNTIYF. This sequence joins TRBV7-2 and TRBJ1-3; TRBD1 matches at 7 bases. CDR1 is SGHTA and CDR2 is FQGNSA in the germline V gene. The CDR3 covers 17 residues. Trimming cost V 1 base and J 2 bases; bases outside gene matches: 8.

CDR3 DNA sequence: TGTGCCAGCAGCTTAGGGACTAGCGGGAGAAATGAGCAGTTCTTC. Encoded protein: CASSLGTSGRNEQFF. V usage is TRBV11-2 and J usage is TRBJ2-1; 13 nucleotides agree with TRBD2. This CDR3 comprises 15 residues. With V trimmed by 1 base and J by 7 bases, 1 base remained unmatched. Looked up from germline, CDR1 is SGHAT and CDR2 is FQNNGV.

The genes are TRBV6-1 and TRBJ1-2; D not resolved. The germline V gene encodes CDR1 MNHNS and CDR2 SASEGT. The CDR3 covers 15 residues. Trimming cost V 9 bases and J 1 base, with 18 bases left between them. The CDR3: CASNPFPTDNYGYTF. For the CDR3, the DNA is TGTGCCAGTAACCCCTTCCCGACTGATAACTATGGCTACACCTTC.

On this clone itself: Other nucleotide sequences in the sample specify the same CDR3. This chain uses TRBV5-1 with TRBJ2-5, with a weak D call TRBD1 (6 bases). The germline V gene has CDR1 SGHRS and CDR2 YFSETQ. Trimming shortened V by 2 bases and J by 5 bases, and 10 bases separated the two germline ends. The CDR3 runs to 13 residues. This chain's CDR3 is CASSLQGAETQYF. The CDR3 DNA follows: TGCGCCAGCAGCTTACAGGGCGCGGAGACCCAGTACTTC.